This TCR beta chain came from a study of shared clonotypes between healthy human individuals. Only in-frame clones appear in the TCRdb table, and some are missing; sequencing was by immunoSEQ multiplex PCR. The sample lists roughly 1.5 million clones; around 98% were seen once. In the CD4+ fraction, cells were divided into CD45RA+ naive and CD45RA-negative memory subsets. CDR1 is MNHEY and CDR2 is SMNVEV in the germline V gene (reference sequence). This CDR3 region has 15 residues. V gave up 6 bases and J gave up 7 bases, with 19 bases separating them. Findings and limits, study-wide: Sampling covered blood only; tissue repertoires likely differ. Approximately 5.3% was the fraction of naive CD4 clonotypes found shared across four donors. Relative to their counterparts shared across all four donors, non-shared clonotypes exhibited diminished generation probabilities.

Turning to this clone: Its antigen is unidentified.

The chain is built from TRBV27 and TRBJ2-1; perhaps TRBD2 as D (5 bases). The origin of this receptor is a man aged 30-40 years in good health. Specimen: naive CD4+ T cells sorted from blood. The subset here: CD45RA+ positively selected. The CDR3 DNA sequence: TGTGCCAGCAGGGGAGTTAGGCGGACGCTAAATGAGCAGTTCTTC. This sequence encodes CASRGVRRTLNEQFF.